Presented here are 8 T cell receptor beta chains from one specimen sequenced in a study of Ad26.COV2.S vaccination and SARS-CoV-2 variants. The sample's treatment: some 19 received Ad26.COV2.S at low or high dose, single or two shots; about 5 received placebo; per-sample allocation not given. Sampling happened 63 days after the first vaccine or placebo injection. Repertoires were generated with immunoSEQ multiplex PCR, while TCRdb's copy carries only in-frame clones and drops some. The table lists some 250,000 clones, around 89% of them singletons. Material: peripheral blood, obtained in a trial of Ad26.COV2.S vaccine versus placebo. These receptors were taken from a person aged 18 to 65 who received the Ad26.COV2.S COVID-19 vaccine or a placebo.

J is TRBJ2-4 and V is TRBV20-1; weak D call: TRBD1 (6 bases). The CDR3 is made up of 11 amino acids. Germline V gene lookup returns CDR1 DFQATT and CDR2 SNEGSKA (reference sequence). V lost 4 bases, J lost 9 bases, and 10 bases lay in between. The CDR3 loop is CSAKMTGIQYF. The CDR3 DNA reads TGCAGTGCTAAGATGACAGGCATTCAGTACTTC.

This clone was observed a handful of times. This chain uses TRBV19 with TRBJ2-7; D possibly corresponds to TRBD1 (6 bases). The CDR3 is 15 residues long. Germline V gives CDR1 LNHDA, CDR2 SQIVND (reference sequence). V lost 2 bases and J lost 6, with 17 bases in between. The CDR3 DNA reads as TGTGCCAGTAGTATAAACCCATCCGGGACATCCGAGCAGTACTTC. Translated, it gives CASSINPSGTSEQYF. The full variable domain, its missing parts supplied by reference TRBV19 and TRBJ2-7, is DGGITQSPKYLFRKEGQNVTLSCEQNLNHDAMYWYRQDPGQGLRLIYYSQIVNDFQKGDIAEGYSVSREKKESFPLTVTSAQKNPTAFYLCASSINPSGTSEQYFGPGTRLTVT.

This chain uses TRBV28 with TRBJ2-4; 8 positions match TRBD2. Germline lookup yields CDR1 MDHEN and CDR2 SYDVKM. The trim removed 3 bases at V and 1 base at J, leaving 2 bases unmatched. CDR3 size: 15 residues. DNA for the CDR3: TGTGCCAGCAGTTTTCGGGAGGGGGCCAAAAACATTCAGTACTTC. Protein product: CASSFREGAKNIQYF. The full variable domain, its missing parts supplied by reference TRBV28 and TRBJ2-4, is DVKVTQSSRYLVKRTGEKVFLECVQDMDHENMFWYRQDPGLGLRLIYFSYDVKMKEKGDIPEGYSVSREKKERFSLILESASTNQTSMYLCASSFREGAKNIQYFGAGTRLSVL.

This chain links TRBV6-5 with TRBJ1-2; no definite D call. The germline gives CDR1 MNHEY, CDR2 SVGAGI. The CDR3 is made up of 13 amino acids. Trimming pared 6 bases from V and 1 base from J, leaving 9 bases between. CDR3 sequence reads: CASRARVNYGYTF. CDR3 DNA sequence: TGTGCCAGCAGGGCGAGGGTTAACTATGGCTACACCTTC.

This clone was seen once. The V gene is TRBV7-9, the J gene TRBJ1-2, with TRBD1 matching over 7 bases. V shed 5 bases and J 5 bases; nucleotides not matched to a gene: 8. The germline gives CDR1 SEHNR, CDR2 FQNEAQ (reference sequence). The CDR3 totals 14 residues. CDR3 in amino acids: CASSAETGNYGYTF. The DNA of the CDR3 is TGTGCCAGCAGCGCCGAGACAGGGAATTATGGCTACACCTTC. Full variable domain (remainder filled in from reference TRBV7-9 and TRBJ1-2): DTGVSQNPRHKITKRGQNVTFRCDPISEHNRLYWYRQTLGQGPEFLTYFQNEAQLEKSRLLSDRFSAERPKGSFSTLEIQRTEQGDSAMYLCASSAETGNYGYTFGSGTRLTVV.

The chain links TRBV20-1 to TRBJ2-3, with no clear D. In germline, CDR1 is DFQATT, CDR2 SNEGSKA (reference sequence). Trimming removed 6 bases from V and 2 bases from J, with 12 bases in between. The CDR3 extends over 13 amino acids. The DNA of the CDR3 is TGCAGTGCGAGTGGCGGTGACACAGATACGCAGTATTTT. Its translation: CSASGGDTDTQYF.

The chain is built from TRBV11-2 and TRBJ2-7; no reliable D call. V was cut by 4 bases and J by 7 bases, with 11 bases left in between. CDR3 length: 12 amino acids. Looked up from germline, CDR1 is SGHAT and CDR2 is FQNNGV. The CDR3, as DNA: TGTGCCAGCAGCTCCGCCCTGGGGGAGCAGTACTTC. Protein sequence: CASSSALGEQYF.

The chain uses TRBV18 and TRBJ2-7; D uncertain. The germline V gene encodes CDR1 KGHSH and CDR2 LQKENI. This CDR3 has 15 residues. The germline V and J ends were trimmed by 6 bases and 1 base, with 16 bases remaining between them. CDR3 bases: TGTGCCAGCTCCCACCAGAGGAGTGCGTCCTACGAGCAGTACTTC. Encoded protein: CASSHQRSASYEQYF.